The 28 T cell receptor beta chains below come from one sample, sequenced in a study of cytomegalovirus exposure and HLA in healthy donors. Primers: 60 Vbeta forward and 13 Jbeta reverse. Clones were read by immunoSEQ multiplex PCR, and TCRdb kept only the in-frame ones, dropping some. Of roughly 150,000 clones listed, roughly 78% are singletons. The sample was PBMCs. Receptors were obtained from a man between 25 and 39 years old in good health.

This chain links TRBV11-2 with TRBJ2-2, with TRBD1 matching 7 bases. V gave up 3 bases and J gave up 6 bases; unmatched junction bases: 13. This CDR3 is built from 17 residues. The germline V gene encodes CDR1 SGHAT and CDR2 FQNNGV. The CDR3 here is CASSFLRGRVSAGELFF. The CDR3 DNA reads as TGTGCCAGCAGCTTCCTGAGGGGGCGCGTTTCCGCCGGGGAGCTGTTTTTT.

This clone has only one observation. The rearrangement links TRBV19 to TRBJ1-4; 7 positions agree with TRBD1. The CDR3 runs 15 residues. J lost 4 bases, V lost 3 bases, and 5 bases had no gene match. The germline V gene encodes CDR1 LNHDA and CDR2 SQIVND (reference sequence). CDR3 DNA sequence: TGTGCCAGTAGTATGTCGGGACAGATTAATGAAAAACTGTTTTTT. This translates into CASSMSGQINEKLFF.

This sequence joins TRBV27 and TRBJ1-5; unclear D gene. This CDR3 spans 16 amino acids. Per the germline V gene, CDR1 is MNHEY and CDR2 is SMNVEV (reference sequence). Trimming took 0 bases from V and 0 from J, leaving 9 bases between them. In nucleotides, the CDR3 is TGTGCCAGCAGTTTATCTTGGCTGTATAGCAATCAGCCCCAGCATTTT. The encoded protein is CASSLSWLYSNQPQHF.

J is TRBJ2-2 and V is TRBV19; TRBD2 might be the D (6 bases). V shed 5 bases and J shed 2 bases, with 9 bases lying between them. The CDR3 is made up of 14 amino acids. Germline V gene lookup returns CDR1 LNHDA and CDR2 SQIVND (reference sequence). CDR3 sequence: CASSRAGNTGELFF. The CDR3 bases are TGTGCCAGTAGTCGGGCGGGAAACACCGGGGAGCTGTTTTTT.

V is TRBV19 and J is TRBJ1-2; 7 nucleotides align to TRBD1. The CDR3 consists of 17 residues. Germline CDR1 reads LNHDA; CDR2 reads SQIVND (reference sequence). Trimming took 4 bases from V and 7 from J; bases not matched to a gene: 18. CDR3 amino acids: CASSNQFRGHQGGGYTF. The CDR3 DNA follows: TGTGCCAGTAGTAATCAGTTTAGGGGGCACCAGGGAGGTGGCTACACCTTC.

The genes are TRBV5-1 and TRBJ2-5; no reliable D call. The J call is in doubt because the DNA end fits TRBJ2-7 better. The CDR3 sequence is 14 residues long. The germline V gene encodes CDR1 SGHRS and CDR2 YFSETQ. For the CDR3, the DNA is TGCGCCAGCGCTACCCAACCTAGCTCCTACGAGCAGTACTTC. Translating gives CASATQPSSYEQYF.

In this sample, this clone turned up a few times. This CDR3 is CASRVQGAQYF. DNA of the CDR3: TGTGCCAGCAGAGTTCAAGGGGCCCAGTACTTC. This chain joins TRBV11-2 and TRBJ2-5; tentatively, D is TRBD1 (5 bases). The CDR3 contains 11 residues. Deletions cut 6 bases from V and 9 bases from J, with 11 bases between. Germline V CDR1 and CDR2: SGHAT, FQNNGV.

V is TRBV11-1 and J is TRBJ2-3; D remains unclear. The CDR3 loop spans 16 amino acids. Germline CDR1 SGHAT, CDR2 FQDESV (reference sequence). Trimming removed 2 bases from V and 2 bases from J, with 14 bases in between. Here the CDR3 reads CASSLSRFSNTDTQYF. CDR3 DNA: TGTGCCAGCAGCTTATCGCGCTTCTCCAACACAGATACGCAGTATTTT.

The CDR3 sequence is CASSGTQGAREKLFF. CDR3 DNA: TGTGCCAGCAGTGGGACACAGGGGGCGCGGGAAAAACTGTTTTTT. The chain links TRBV6-5 to TRBJ1-4; 9 bases map to TRBD1. The germline V gene has CDR1 MNHEY and CDR2 SVGAGI. V was pared by 5 bases and J by 8 bases, with 9 bases of the junction left unmatched. This CDR3 spans 15 amino acids.

The V gene is TRBV27, the J gene TRBJ2-1, with TRBD2 matching over 11 bases. Germline values: CDR1 MNHEY, CDR2 SMNVEV (reference sequence). The CDR3 extends over 16 amino acids. The V gene end was trimmed by 6 bases and the J gene end by 1 base; junction bases not matched to a gene: 5. CDR3 in amino acids: CASRALAGDSYNEQFF. The CDR3 nucleotides read TGTGCCAGCAGAGCACTAGCGGGGGATTCCTACAATGAGCAGTTCTTC.

This clone was seen a few times. The chain couples TRBV10-3 to TRBJ2-3, with D unclear. Trimming removed 10 bases from V and 0 bases from J, with 14 bases in between. This CDR3 is built from 14 residues. Germline V gene sequence: CDR1 ENHRY, CDR2 SYGVKD. The DNA of the CDR3 is TGTGCCACTCGTCAAGCCTTTAGCACAGATACGCAGTATTTT. Its protein is CATRQAFSTDTQYF.

V usage is TRBV4-3 and J usage is TRBJ2-7; 8 bases align to TRBD2. Germline V gene lookup returns CDR1 LGHNA and CDR2 YSLEER. J lost 3 bases, V lost 1 base, and 8 bases had no gene match. This CDR3 contains 16 residues. This CDR3 is CASSQGLAGGLYEQYF. In nucleotides, the CDR3 is TGCGCCAGCAGCCAAGGTTTGGCGGGAGGACTCTACGAGCAGTACTTC.

This chain joins TRBV6-5 and TRBJ2-5; 8 positions match TRBD1. The J call may be incorrect, as the DNA end agrees better with TRBJ2-7. The CDR3 is made up of 15 amino acids. Germline V gene sequence: CDR1 MNHEY, CDR2 SVGAGI. The CDR3 region is CATKEEDRETYEQYF. CDR3 DNA: TGTGCCACCAAAGAGGAGGACAGGGAGACCTACGAGCAGTACTTC.

The chain recombines TRBV19 with TRBJ2-3; weak D call: TRBD1 (5 bases). Trimming took 9 bases from V and 2 from J, leaving 9 bases between them. Germline values: CDR1 LNHDA, CDR2 SQIVND (reference sequence). The CDR3 loop spans 12 amino acids. CDR3 residues: CASRTNTDTQYF. CDR3 coding DNA: TGTGCCAGCCGGACAAACACAGATACGCAGTATTTT. The full variable domain, completed using reference TRBV19 and TRBJ2-3, is DGGITQSPKYLFRKEGQNVTLSCEQNLNHDAMYWYRQDPGQGLRLIYYSQIVNDFQKGDIAEGYSVSREKKESFPLTVTSAQKNPTAFYLCASRTNTDTQYFGPGTRLTVL.

The rearrangement joins TRBV13 to TRBJ2-7; TRBD2 aligns across 9 bases. Germline trimming cut 0 bases from V and 6 bases from J; bases unmatched to any gene: 9. This CDR3 comprises 16 residues. CDR1 is PRHDT, CDR2 FYEKMQ, per germline (reference sequence). The CDR3: CASSLGTSGLKSEQYF. CDR3 in DNA: TGTGCCAGCAGCTTAGGGACTAGCGGCCTGAAGAGCGAGCAGTACTTC.

This clone showed up just a few times. The chain links TRBV25-1 to TRBJ2-1; tentatively, D is TRBD2 (6 bases). The CDR3 loop spans 15 amino acids. Germline CDR1 MGHDK, CDR2 SYGVNS. Trimming took 2 bases from V and 2 from J, leaving 10 bases between them. CDR3 nucleotide sequence: TGTGCCAGCAGTGAAGCGGGGTTAGCCTACAATGAGCAGTTCTTC. Amino acids: CASSEAGLAYNEQFF.

This clone has only one observation. The chain has TRBV4-3 and TRBJ2-7; TRBD2 might be the D (6 bases). This CDR3 region has 15 residues. Per the germline V gene, CDR1 is LGHNA and CDR2 is YSLEER. The ends were cut back, 2 bases at V and 2 bases at J, with 13 bases in the middle. CDR3 DNA: TGCGCCAGCAGCCAATACTACGGGGGTCCCTACGAGCAGTACTTC. It encodes CASSQYYGGPYEQYF.

The chain joins TRBV6-6 to TRBJ1-1, with TRBD1 matching 9 bases. This CDR3 region has 15 residues. Germline trimming cut 2 bases from V and 5 bases from J; bases unmatched to any gene: 6. CDR1 and CDR2 (germline): MNHNY, SVGAGI (reference sequence). CDR3 sequence (DNA): TGTGCCAGCAGTTACCCCGGGACAGGGACTACTGAAGCTTTCTTT. Its translation is CASSYPGTGTTEAFF.

The chain combines TRBV5-4 with TRBJ1-1; possibly TRBD1 for D (5 bases). Deletions cut 10 bases from V and 1 base from J, with 8 bases between. The CDR3 sequence is 11 residues long. Per the germline V gene, CDR1 is SGHNT and CDR2 is YYREEE (reference sequence). The CDR3 DNA follows: TGTGCCTGGGGGGGGAACACTGAAGCTTTCTTT. This sequence encodes CAWGGNTEAFF.

The chain carries TRBV2 and TRBJ1-3; possibly TRBD1 for D (5 bases). Trimming shortened V by 8 bases and J by 10 bases, and 18 bases separated the two germline ends. The CDR3 is 13 residues long. Germline V gene lookup returns CDR1 SNHLY and CDR2 FYNNEI. The CDR3 sequence: CASLGPLQRTIYF. CDR3 bases: TGTGCCAGCCTGGGGCCCCTACAACGGACCATATATTTT.

Turning to this clone: This CDR3 is also generated by other DNA sequences in the sample. The chain links TRBV6-5 to TRBJ1-1; 8 bases match TRBD1. Germline V CDR1 and CDR2: MNHEY, SVGAGI. The V segment lost 2 bases and the J segment 0 bases; nucleotides outside the gene matches: 2. CDR3 size: 15 residues. CDR3 residues: CASSYGDRLNTEAFF. CDR3 bases: TGTGCCAGCAGTTACGGGGACAGGTTGAACACTGAAGCTTTCTTT.

Ten or more counts support this clone. J is TRBJ2-2 and V is TRBV5-6; TRBD1 aligns across 9 bases. Trimming took 2 bases from V and 0 from J; bases not matched to a gene: 5. Germline lookup yields CDR1 SGHDT and CDR2 YYEEEE. The CDR3 totals 17 residues. For the CDR3, the DNA is TGTGCCAGCAGCTTTGGACAGGGGACGGCGAACACCGGGGAGCTGTTTTTT. Protein sequence: CASSFGQGTANTGELFF.

V and J are TRBV7-3 and TRBJ1-2; D possibly corresponds to TRBD1 (6 bases). With 6 bases removed from V and 0 bases from J, the gap between germline ends came to 17 bases. CDR3 length: 16 residues. The germline CDR1 and CDR2 sequences are SGHTA and FQGTGA. CDR3 in amino acids: CASSPTGSRSNYGYTF. In DNA form, the CDR3 reads TGTGCCAGCAGTCCCACAGGGTCCCGTTCTAACTATGGCTACACCTTC.

V is TRBV7-9 and J is TRBJ2-5; D might be TRBD2 (5 bases). Trimming removed 3 bases from V and 0 bases from J, with 14 bases in between. The CDR3 has 16 amino acids. Germline CDR1 is SEHNR and CDR2 is FQNEAQ (reference sequence). The CDR3 DNA reads as TGTGCCAGCAGCTTCGGGCGGGTACAATACCAAGAGACCCAGTACTTC. It encodes CASSFGRVQYQETQYF.

The chain links TRBV28 to TRBJ2-3; TRBD1 aligns across 10 bases. From germline, CDR1 is MDHEN and CDR2 SYDVKM. This CDR3 has 15 residues. Unmatched junction bases numbered 13, after V lost 10 bases and J lost 6 bases. DNA of the CDR3: TGTGCCACCGCGGACAGGGGGGATCTCCCTGATACGCAGTATTTT. Protein product: CATADRGDLPDTQYF.

The chain links TRBV7-3 to TRBJ2-5; a weak D match, TRBD1 (6 bases). The CDR3 consists of 14 residues. Between the trimmed V and J ends, which lost 1 base and 5 bases, there was a span of 11 bases. Germline loops: CDR1 SGHTA, CDR2 FQGTGA. The CDR3, as DNA: TGTGCCAGCAGCTTAATTGGGGGCGATGAGACCCAGTACTTC. It is translated as CASSLIGGDETQYF.

This clone has just one count. The rearrangement links TRBV30 to TRBJ2-1; 7 nucleotides agree with TRBD1. Germline V lookup: CDR1 GTSNPN, CDR2 SVGIG (reference sequence). V was pared by 2 bases and J by 0 bases, with 7 bases of the junction left unmatched. CDR3 length: 16 amino acids. CDR3 sequence (DNA): TGTGCCTGGAGTACCCGACAGGGTAACTCCTACAATGAGCAGTTCTTC. Its translation is CAWSTRQGNSYNEQFF.

The chain links TRBV19 to TRBJ2-2, with TRBD1 matching over 8 bases. CDR1 LNHDA and CDR2 SQIVND come from the germline V gene (reference sequence). J lost 6 bases, V lost 5 bases, and 5 bases had no gene match. This CDR3 has 14 residues. The CDR3 region has the DNA TGTGCCAGTAGTTCGGGACAGGATGCCGGGGAGCTGTTTTTT. Its protein product is CASSSGQDAGELFF.